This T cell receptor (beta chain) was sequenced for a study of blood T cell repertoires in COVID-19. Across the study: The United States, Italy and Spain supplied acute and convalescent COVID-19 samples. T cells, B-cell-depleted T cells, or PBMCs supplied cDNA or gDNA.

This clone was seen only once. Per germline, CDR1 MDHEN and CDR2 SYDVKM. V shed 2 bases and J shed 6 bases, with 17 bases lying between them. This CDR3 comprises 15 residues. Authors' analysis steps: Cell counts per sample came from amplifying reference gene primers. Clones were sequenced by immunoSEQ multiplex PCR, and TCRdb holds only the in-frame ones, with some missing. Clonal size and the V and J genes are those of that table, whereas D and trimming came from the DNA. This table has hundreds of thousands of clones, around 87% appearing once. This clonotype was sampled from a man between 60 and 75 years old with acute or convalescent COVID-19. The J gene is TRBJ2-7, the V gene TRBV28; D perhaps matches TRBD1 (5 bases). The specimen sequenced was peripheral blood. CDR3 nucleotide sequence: TGTGCCAGCAGTTTAGACCCTGCCAGGGTGGGCGAGCAGTACTTC. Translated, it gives CASSLDPARVGEQYF.